These 12 T cell receptor beta chains came from one sample sequenced in a study of blood T cells in healthy people across ages. A second PCR, run for 7 to 11 cycles, used a sample-barcoded 5' primer plus a J-beta primer mix. TCRdb ran MiXCR on the 5' RACE reads and lists one entry per CDR3 protein. The repertoire holds around 780,000 distinct CDR3 sequences, with about 56% as singletons. Specimen: blood. All receptors come from a man aged 35 to 55 in good health.

This clonotype has more than one count but fewer than ten. The rearrangement links TRBV6-1 to TRBJ2-3; D perhaps matches TRBD1 (5 bases). Germline CDR1 MNHNS, CDR2 SASEGT. This CDR3 has 16 amino acids. V lost 4 bases and J 2 bases, leaving 16 bases between the germline ends. CDR3 loop: CASSGARPRDTDTQYF. In DNA form, the CDR3 reads TGTGCCAGCAGTGGAGCAAGGCCCAGGGACACAGATACGCAGTATTTT.

This clonotype was picked up a small number of times. The rearrangement joins TRBV28 to TRBJ1-1; D is perhaps TRBD1 (6 bases). V lost 4 bases to trimming and J lost 4 bases, with 13 bases between them. Germline V gene sequence: CDR1 MDHEN, CDR2 SYDVKM. The CDR3 has 14 amino acids. The CDR3 DNA follows: TGTGCCAGCAGTTACACAGGGTTGGTCACTGAAGCTTTCTTT. Translating it yields CASSYTGLVTEAFF.

This sequence joins TRBV6-5 and TRBJ2-4; 8 nucleotides line up with TRBD1. Near its end, the DNA agrees better with TRBJ2-7, so the J call may be wrong. Germline V CDR1 and CDR2: MNHEY, SVGAGI. The CDR3 contains 14 residues. This CDR3 is CASRDRGTAYEQYF. In DNA form, the CDR3 reads TGTGCCAGCAGAGACAGGGGCACAGCCTACGAGCAGTACTTC.

This chain joins TRBV27 and TRBJ2-5; 13 bases are shared with TRBD2. The last part of the DNA fits TRBJ2-4 better; the J call may be wrong. The CDR3 is 18 amino acids. CDR1 is MNHEY and CDR2 is SMNVEV in the germline V gene (reference sequence). CDR3 coding DNA: TGTGCCAGCAGCAGGGTTGGGACTAGCGGGGTGGCCAAAAACATTCAGTACTTC. This encodes CASSRVGTSGVAKNIQYF.

This clonotype was picked up many times. The chain couples TRBV6-1 to TRBJ2-5, with D tentatively TRBD2 (6 bases). Germline V gene lookup returns CDR1 MNHNS and CDR2 SASEGT. With 4 bases removed from V and 5 bases from J, the gap between germline ends came to 11 bases. The CDR3 extends over 13 amino acids. The CDR3 nucleotides read TGTGCCAGCAGTGCCGGACGGGGGGAGACCCAGTACTTC. Translated: CASSAGRGETQYF.

CDR3 amino acids: CASSLVALSNTGELFF. The CDR3 coding sequence is TGTGCCAGCAGCTTAGTGGCACTTTCGAACACCGGGGAGCTGTTTTTT. The genes are TRBV7-2 and TRBJ2-2; D is undetermined. Trimming pared 1 base from V and 0 bases from J, leaving 9 bases between. Germline loops: CDR1 SGHTA, CDR2 FQGNSA. CDR3 length: 16 residues.

The chain employs TRBV4-2 and TRBJ2-7; perhaps D is TRBD1 or TRBD2 (6 bases each). Germline loops: CDR1 LGHNA, CDR2 YNFKEQ. CDR3 length equals 15 residues. V was clipped by 0 bases and J by 3 bases, with 12 bases between them. CDR3 in amino acids: CASSQDLAGHYEQYF. The DNA of the CDR3 is TGTGCCAGCAGCCAAGATCTGGCGGGACACTACGAGCAGTACTTC.

The chain uses TRBV29-1 and TRBJ2-2; D might be TRBD2 (6 bases). This CDR3 has 13 residues. The V and J ends lost 2 bases and 5 bases respectively, with 9 bases between them. Germline CDR1 and CDR2: SQVTM and ANQGSEA. The CDR3 sequence is CSVERGGTGELFF. The CDR3 bases are TGCAGCGTTGAACGTGGAGGGACCGGGGAGCTGTTTTTT.

The rearrangement uses TRBV29-1 and TRBJ2-7; D not certain. The J call could be wrong; TRBJ2-5 is a better fit for the DNA end. CDR3 length: 13 amino acids. The V gene's germline CDR1 is SQVTM and CDR2 ANQGSEA. This CDR3 is CSVSHPVQETQYF. CDR3 coding DNA: TGCAGCGTGTCCCATCCCGTCCAAGAGACCCAGTACTTC.

The rearrangement uses TRBV5-1 and TRBJ1-2, with D unclear. Trimming left V 6 bases short and J 0 bases short, with 12 bases between. This CDR3 has 14 amino acids. The V gene's germline CDR1 is SGHRS and CDR2 YFSETQ. CDR3 amino acids: CASTPQSSNYGYTF. CDR3 in DNA: TGCGCCAGCACCCCACAGAGCTCTAACTATGGCTACACCTTC.

This chain uses TRBV29-1 with TRBJ1-2; no clear D gene. The V end lost 6 bases, the J end lost 4 bases, and 9 bases lay between the germline ends. The CDR3 length is 11 residues. Germline V gene lookup returns CDR1 SQVTM and CDR2 ANQGSEA. Here the CDR3 DNA reads TGCAGCGTGGAGGGAGGCTATGGCTACACCTTC. Its protein is CSVEGGYGYTF.

The rearrangement links TRBV25-1 to TRBJ2-1; D is ambiguous. The assigned J gene may be wrong: the sequence end matches TRBJ2-7 better. Germline-derived CDR1 and CDR2 are MGHDK and SYGVNS. The CDR3 is 14 amino acids. CDR3 nucleotide sequence: TGTGCCAGCAGTGGAGCCGGACGATACAATGAGCAGTACTTC. Translated: CASSGAGRYNEQYF.